This section outlines one TCR beta chain sequence together with its context. Its specificity is not known. This entry comes from a study of OX40 agonist ivuxolimab in advanced cancers. Study findings and constraints: Normalized T-cell clonal expansion was also low in a subset of nonresponders. Dosing at 0.1 to 3.0 mg/kg was accompanied by clonal expansion of CD4+ and CD8+ blood T cells by week 6.

Clones were read by immunoSEQ multiplex PCR, and TCRdb kept only the in-frame ones, dropping some. The sample records around 66,000 clones, around 87% being singletons. Germline assignment: CDR1 MNHEY and CDR2 SMNVEV (reference sequence). Trimming removed 5 bases at V and 4 bases at J, with 15 bases between. This CDR3 is built from 14 residues. This TCR was recovered from an adult with an advanced solid tumor such as melanoma, head and neck, liver or kidney cancer. The sequencing here drew on CD4+ or CD8+ T cells sorted from blood, taken in a trial of the OX40 agonist ivuxolimab. The gene calls are TRBV27 and TRBJ2-7; D may correspond to TRBD1 or TRBD2 (5 bases each). The DNA for the CDR3 is TGTGCCAGCAGTCTGGGACGCCTGGGTTACGAGCAGTACTTC. The encoded protein is CASSLGRLGYEQYF.